This record covers a single T cell receptor beta chain. The sample originates from a study of blood T cell repertoires in COVID-19. TCRdb keeps only in-frame clones here, not all; method: immunoSEQ multiplex PCR. The profile shows 40,000 to 55,000 clones, around 82% of them singletons. This clonotype was sampled from a human donor in a cohort sampled during active COVID-19. The sample comprised peripheral blood.

The CDR3: CASGFAGGQNTGELFF. In nucleotides, the CDR3 is TGTGCTAGTGGTTTCGCGGGGGGGCAGAACACCGGGGAGCTGTTTTTT. The chain is built from TRBV12-5 and TRBJ2-2; 9 nucleotides match TRBD2. Germline CDR1 reads LGHNT; CDR2 reads FRNRAP. The length of the CDR3 is 16 residues. Germline trimming cut 3 bases from V and 1 base from J; bases unmatched to any gene: 3.